The source of this T cell receptor beta chain is a study of immune reconstitution after stem cell transplant in scleroderma. The germline V gene has CDR1 DFQATT and CDR2 SNEGSKA (reference sequence). The CDR3 has 16 residues. V dropped 5 bases and J dropped 1 base, with 20 bases sitting between them. TCRdb re-derived calls from the RT-PCR reads in MiXCR, one entry per CDR3 protein. This sample has about 2,400 distinct CDR3 sequences; 6% to 6.5% occur once, and the top ten carry around a quarter. The clonotype originates from a female donor with systemic sclerosis. The chain links TRBV20-1 to TRBJ1-1; D is possibly TRBD1 (5 bases). The sample was acquired before or after autologous hematopoietic stem cell transplantation (not recorded which). Here the CDR3 DNA reads TGCAGTGCTGGGTTCTCCCCGGGACTTAAGAACACTGAAGCTTTCTTT. Its protein is CSAGFSPGLKNTEAFF.